A single sample gave rise to the 14 T cell receptor beta chains below, sequenced in a study of CD8+ T cells in alopecia areata. Once RNA had been extracted, it was reverse transcribed into cDNA to act as the sequencing template. Assay used: immunoSEQ multiplex PCR; TCRdb lists only in-frame clones, some missing. The sample lists around 140,000 clones, about 50% occurring once. The sample was CD8+ T cells sorted from blood, taken at week 0. All receptors derive from a human donor with alopecia areata.

This chain connects TRBV5-1 to TRBJ1-4; D is unresolved. Deletions cut 0 bases from V and 0 bases from J, with 9 bases between. Germline CDR1 reads SGHRS; CDR2 reads YFSETQ. The CDR3 runs 16 residues. The CDR3 nucleotides read TGCGCCAGCAGCTTGGCCCGGACGGCAACTAATGAAAAACTGTTTTTT. Protein: CASSLARTATNEKLFF.

This chain joins TRBV2 and TRBJ1-1, with 9 bases that match TRBD1. Germline assignment: CDR1 SNHLY and CDR2 FYNNEI. Losses at the gene ends were 8 bases for V and 5 bases for J; bases not matched to a gene: 6. The CDR3 runs 13 residues. The CDR3 reads CASEQGALTEAFF. The CDR3 DNA sequence: TGTGCCAGCGAACAGGGGGCGCTTACTGAAGCTTTCTTT.

The chain couples TRBV9 to TRBJ2-1; unclear D gene. Trimming cost V 6 bases and J 0 bases, with 13 bases left between them. The germline gives CDR1 SGDLS, CDR2 YYNGEE. This CDR3 region has 15 residues. CDR3 bases: TGTGCCAGCAACGGCGGCGCGAGCTCCTACAATGAGCAGTTCTTC. Translation: CASNGGASSYNEQFF. Full variable domain (missing parts from reference TRBV9 and TRBJ2-1): DSGVTQTPKHLITATGQRVTLRCSPRSGDLSVYWYQQSLDQGLQFLIQYYNGEERAKGNILERFSAQQFPDLHSELNLSSLELGDSALYFCASNGGASSYNEQFFGPGTRLTVL.

This clone has more than one count but fewer than ten. The gene calls are TRBV7-9 and TRBJ1-1, with TRBD1 as a possible D gene (6 bases). The CDR3 is 15 residues long. Germline V gene sequence: CDR1 SEHNR, CDR2 FQNEAQ (reference sequence). V was clipped by 5 bases and J by 4 bases, with 17 bases between them. The CDR3 spells CASSTSQGIGTEAFF. The DNA of the CDR3 is TGTGCCAGCAGCACATCACAGGGAATAGGCACTGAAGCTTTCTTT.

The J gene is TRBJ2-5, the V gene TRBV30; 7 nucleotides agree with TRBD1. The V gene end was trimmed by 5 bases and the J gene end by 1 base; junction bases not matched to a gene: 1. The CDR3 is 12 amino acids. Germline V lookup: CDR1 GTSNPN, CDR2 SVGIG (reference sequence). The CDR3 coding sequence is TGTGCCTGGGACAGGGCCCAAGAGACCCAGTACTTC. It yields the protein CAWDRAQETQYF.

The gene calls are TRBV27 and TRBJ1-1; D gene ambiguous. The germline gives CDR1 MNHEY, CDR2 SMNVEV (reference sequence). CDR3 size: 14 residues. Trimming took 5 bases from V and 7 from J, leaving 17 bases between them. CDR3 nucleotides: TGTGCCAGCAGTGCACGACAAGGAGGGCTTGAAGCTTTCTTT. Translated: CASSARQGGLEAFF.

The chain links TRBV6-5 to TRBJ1-2; 7 bases are shared with TRBD1. CDR1 and CDR2 from the germline V gene are MNHEY and SVGAGI. This CDR3 region has 15 residues. The trim removed 6 bases at V and 5 bases at J, leaving 12 bases unmatched. Here the CDR3 reads CASSRTQTGRYGYTF. Here the CDR3 DNA reads TGTGCCAGCAGCCGAACCCAGACAGGGAGGTATGGCTACACCTTC.

This CDR3 reads CASSLMRGDTQYF. CDR3 DNA: TGCGCCAGCAGTTTGATGCGGGGAGATACGCAGTATTTT. V gene TRBV5-1 combines with J gene TRBJ2-3, with D possibly being TRBD2 (6 bases). Trimming cost V 5 bases and J 5 bases, with 12 bases left between them. Germline lookup yields CDR1 SGHRS and CDR2 YFSETQ. CDR3 size: 13 residues.

This clone turned up a few times. Relative to the germline gene, one junction end is altered; a read error may explain this. This sequence joins TRBV20-1 and TRBJ2-1, with D possibly being TRBD1 (6 bases). This CDR3 spans 11 amino acids. Germline V gene sequence: CDR1 DFQATT, CDR2 SNEGSKA (reference sequence). CDR3 sequence reads: CSAREGDEQFF. The CDR3 DNA reads TGCAGTGCGAGAGAGGGGGATGAGCAGTTCTTC.

The CDR3 loop reads CASSIAVVNQPQHF. The CDR3 DNA reads as TGTGCCAGTAGTATTGCGGTAGTTAATCAGCCCCAGCATTTT. The chain is built from TRBV19 and TRBJ1-5; no clear D. The CDR3 is 14 residues long. Germline V gene lookup returns CDR1 LNHDA and CDR2 SQIVND (reference sequence). The V and J ends lost 3 bases and 4 bases respectively, with 10 bases between them.

A few counts support this clone. The V gene is TRBV19, the J gene TRBJ2-7, with D hard to call. CDR3 length: 11 residues. V lost 3 bases to trimming and J lost 6 bases, with 6 bases between them. Germline V gene data show CDR1 as LNHDA and CDR2 as SQIVND (reference sequence). CDR3 sequence (DNA): TGTGCCAGTAGTATGAGAGGCGAGCAGTACTTC. This encodes CASSMRGEQYF.

This clone was observed a few times. The chain is built from TRBV5-6 and TRBJ1-1, with D uncertain. Germline lookup yields CDR1 SGHDT and CDR2 YYEEEE. The V end was cut by 0 bases, the J end by 4 bases, with 10 bases between. The CDR3 has 14 residues. The CDR3 DNA reads TGTGCCAGCAGCTTGGGGCAGGTGGGCACTGAAGCTTTCTTT. This codes for CASSLGQVGTEAFF.

This clone has only a few counts. The CDR3 nucleotides read TGTGCCAGCAGCAAATGCCCCCGGGTGGGTAACACTGAAGCTTTCTTT. Translating it yields CASSKCPRVGNTEAFF. The chain recombines TRBV21-1 with TRBJ1-1. TRBV21-1 has pseudogene status. This CDR3 contains 16 residues.

The chain is built from TRBV27 and TRBJ1-2, with 8 bases matching TRBD1. Germline CDR1 is MNHEY and CDR2 is SMNVEV (reference sequence). V was clipped by 5 bases and J by 5 bases; unmatched bases: 7. This CDR3 region has 14 residues. CDR3 amino acids: CASSTKGQGYGYTF. The CDR3 region has the DNA TGTGCCAGCAGTACTAAAGGACAGGGATATGGCTACACCTTC.